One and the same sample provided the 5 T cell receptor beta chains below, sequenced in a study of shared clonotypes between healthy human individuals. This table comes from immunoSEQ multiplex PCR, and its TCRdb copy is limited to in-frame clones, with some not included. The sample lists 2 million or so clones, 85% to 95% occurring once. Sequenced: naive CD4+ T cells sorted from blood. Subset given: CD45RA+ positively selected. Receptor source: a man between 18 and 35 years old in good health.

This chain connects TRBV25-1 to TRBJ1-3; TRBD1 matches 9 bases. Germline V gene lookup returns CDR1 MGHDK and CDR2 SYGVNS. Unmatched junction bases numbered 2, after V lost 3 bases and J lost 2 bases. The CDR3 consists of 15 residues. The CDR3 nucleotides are TGTGCCAGCAGTGAGGGACAGGGTCCTGGAAACACCATATATTTT. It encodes CASSEGQGPGNTIYF. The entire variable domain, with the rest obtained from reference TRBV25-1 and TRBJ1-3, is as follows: EADIYQTPRYLVIGTGKKITLECSQTMGHDKMYWYQQDPGMELHLIHYSYGVNSTEKGDLSSESTVSRIRTEHFPLTLESARPSHTSQYLCASSEGQGPGNTIYFGEGSWLTVV.

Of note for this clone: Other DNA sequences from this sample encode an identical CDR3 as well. This chain's CDR3 is CASSVSMNTEAFF. CDR3 sequence (DNA): TGTGCCAGCAGCGTCAGTATGAACACTGAAGCTTTCTTT. This chain uses TRBV9 with TRBJ1-1; D unclear. The CDR3 contains 13 residues. Trimming shortened V by 2 bases and J by 0 bases, and 5 bases separated the two germline ends. CDR1 and CDR2 from the germline V gene are SGDLS and YYNGEE. The variable domain in full, completed from reference TRBV9 and TRBJ1-1, reads DSGVTQTPKHLITATGQRVTLRCSPRSGDLSVYWYQQSLDQGLQFLIQYYNGEERAKGNILERFSAQQFPDLHSELNLSSLELGDSALYFCASSVSMNTEAFFGQGTRLTVV.

The CDR3 coding sequence is TGTGCCAGCAGCTTAGGTACGGCCTCCTACGAGCAGTACTTC. This codes for CASSLGTASYEQYF. The chain is built from TRBV11-2 and TRBJ2-7; D gene unclear. The CDR3 runs to 14 residues. Trimming removed 1 base at V and 0 bases at J, with 7 bases between. CDR1 is SGHAT, CDR2 FQNNGV, per germline. The complete variable domain, with remaining parts taken from reference TRBV11-2 and TRBJ2-7, reads EAGVAQSPRYKIIEKRQSVAFWCNPISGHATLYWYQQILGQGPKLLIQFQNNGVVDDSQLPKDRFSAERLKGVDSTLKIQPAKLEDSAVYLCASSLGTASYEQYFGPGTRLTVT.

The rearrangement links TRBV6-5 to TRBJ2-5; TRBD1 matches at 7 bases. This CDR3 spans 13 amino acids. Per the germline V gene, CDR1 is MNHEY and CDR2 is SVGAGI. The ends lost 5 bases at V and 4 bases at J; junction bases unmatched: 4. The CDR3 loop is CASSQTGRETQYF. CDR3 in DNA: TGTGCCAGCAGTCAGACAGGGAGAGAGACCCAGTACTTC.

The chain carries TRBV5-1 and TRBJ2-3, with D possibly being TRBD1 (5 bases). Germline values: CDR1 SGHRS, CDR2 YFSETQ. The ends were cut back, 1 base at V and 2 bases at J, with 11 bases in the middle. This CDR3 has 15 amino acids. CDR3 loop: CASSLWGSNTDTQYF. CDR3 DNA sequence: TGCGCCAGCAGCTTGTGGGGCAGTAACACAGATACGCAGTATTTT.